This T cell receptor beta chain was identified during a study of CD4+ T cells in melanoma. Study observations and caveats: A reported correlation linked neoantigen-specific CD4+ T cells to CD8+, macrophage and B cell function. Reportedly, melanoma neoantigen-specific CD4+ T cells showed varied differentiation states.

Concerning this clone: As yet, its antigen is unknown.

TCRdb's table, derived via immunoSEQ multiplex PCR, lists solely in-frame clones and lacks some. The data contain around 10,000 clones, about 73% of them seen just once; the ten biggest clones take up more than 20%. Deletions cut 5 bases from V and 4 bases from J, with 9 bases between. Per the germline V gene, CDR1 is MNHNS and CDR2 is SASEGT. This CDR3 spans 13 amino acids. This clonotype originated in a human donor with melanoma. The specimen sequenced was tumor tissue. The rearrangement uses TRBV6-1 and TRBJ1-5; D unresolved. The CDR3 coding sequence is TGTGCCAGCAGTTCCGTGCAGAATCAGCCCCAGCATTTT. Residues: CASSSVQNQPQHF.